This paragraph covers one T cell receptor (beta chain) sequence. The data were taken from a study of T cells in Graves' hyperthyroidism and ophthalmopathy. For the study at large: Peripheral blood was collected at initial diagnosis, before any treatment.

This CDR3 spans 14 amino acids. Germline CDR1 is GTSNPN and CDR2 is SVGIG (reference sequence). The V gene lost 0 bases and the J gene lost 7 bases, with 13 bases spanning the gap. Amplification targeted TCR beta CDR3 regions from RNA transcripts. The HTBI set primed first-round TCR CDR3 RT-PCR. One entry per CDR3 protein, called by TCRdb with MiXCR from the multiplex PCR reads. Of 550,000 to 800,000 distinct CDR3 sequences in the sample, roughly 15% were seen once. Absent ophthalmopathy progression within 18 months defined stable Graves' hyperthyroidism. The sample consisted of blood. This TCR came from a man aged 18 to 29 with Graves' hyperthyroidism. This chain connects TRBV30 to TRBJ2-1, with D possibly being TRBD2 (6 bases). The DNA for the CDR3 is TGTGCCTGGAGTGTGTTAGCGGAGGGGAATGAGCAGTTCTTC. This sequence encodes CAWSVLAEGNEQFF.